Listed below are T cell receptor beta chains from one sample, sequenced in a study of T cell repertoires in cytomegalovirus infection. TCRdb used MiXCR to reprocess the reads, holding one entry per CDR3 protein. The sample comprises about 300,000 distinct CDR3 sequences, around 9.1% of which are singletons, and less than 3% rests with the top ten. Sequencing was performed on PBMCs. All receptors derive from a human donor in good health (CMV status not recorded). Some clones in this sample may be carry-over from other donors' samples. Both conserved end residues are part of each CDR3. Each record gives: CDR3 protein, CDR3 DNA, V gene, clone size, D gene, J gene. D genes are given only for firm matches. Clone size is stated in some rows and not others, as once, few, many or a class when expanded.

CDR3: CASGRAGANEQFF
DNA: TGTGCCAGTGGTCGTGCAGGGGCCAATGAGCAGTTCTTC
V: TRBV19
size: many
D: -
J: TRBJ2-1

CDR3: CSASPLGQGGTEAFF
DNA: TGCAGTGCTTCTCCCTTAGGACAGGGGGGTACTGAAGCTTTCTTT
V: TRBV20-1
size: few
D: TRBD1
J: TRBJ1-1

CDR3: CASSPRGENTEAFF
DNA: TGTGCCAGCAGCCCCAGGGGGGAGAACACTGAAGCTTTCTTT
V: TRBV7-9
size: many
D: TRBD1
J: TRBJ1-1

CDR3: CASSLGGSGGSQETQYF
DNA: TGTGCCAGCAGCTTAGGTGGTAGCGGGGGCTCCCAAGAGACCCAGTACTTC
V: TRBV7-6
size: few
D: TRBD2
J: TRBJ2-5

CDR3: CSARPGGRNTEAFF
DNA: TGCAGTGCTAGGCCAGGGGGACGGAACACTGAAGCTTTCTTT
V: TRBV20-1
size: -
D: TRBD1
J: TRBJ1-1

CDR3: CASSPRQGYGELFF
DNA: TGTGCCAGCAGCCCCCGACAGGGGTACGGGGAGCTGTTTTTT
V: TRBV7-2
size: many
D: TRBD1
J: TRBJ2-2

CDR3: CASSLLGTGTNYGYTF
DNA: TGTGCCAGCAGCTTGCTCGGGACAGGGACTAACTATGGCTACACCTTC
V: TRBV7-2
size: many
D: TRBD1
J: TRBJ1-2

CDR3: CASSQDWGRGWNGNEQFF
DNA: TGTGCCAGCAGCCAAGACTGGGGCAGGGGATGGAACGGCAATGAGCAGTTCTTC
V: TRBV14
size: many
D: -
J: TRBJ2-1

CDR3: CASSQADRNTDTQYF
DNA: TGCGCCAGCAGCCAAGCCGACAGAAACACAGATACGCAGTATTTT
V: TRBV4-3
size: many
D: -
J: TRBJ2-3

CDR3: CASSGQGLNSPLHF
DNA: TGTGCCAGCAGTGGACAGGGCCTTAATTCACCCCTCCACTTT
V: TRBV2
size: -
D: TRBD1
J: TRBJ1-6

CDR3: CASSYLTGYQQETQYF
DNA: TGTGCCAGCAGTTACCTAACAGGGTACCAGCAAGAGACCCAGTACTTC
V: TRBV6-5
size: many
D: -
J: TRBJ2-5

CDR3: CASSPGPDGTEAFF
DNA: TGTGCTAGCAGCCCGGGCCCCGACGGCACTGAAGCTTTCTTT
V: TRBV7-7
size: -
D: -
J: TRBJ1-1

CDR3: CASSPFSTETVAGELFF
DNA: TGCGCCAGCAGTCCCTTTTCGACAGAGACCGTCGCCGGGGAGCTGTTTTTT
V: TRBV4-1
size: many
D: -
J: TRBJ2-2

CDR3: CSGAGGNSNQPQHF
DNA: TGCAGTGGGGCAGGGGGAAATAGCAATCAGCCCCAGCATTTT
V: TRBV20-1
size: -
D: TRBD1
J: TRBJ1-5

CDR3: CASSFAGAANEQFF
DNA: TGTGCCAGCAGTTTCGCAGGCGCAGCGAATGAGCAGTTCTTC
V: TRBV12-3/TRBV12-4
size: many
D: -
J: TRBJ2-1

CDR3: CASSLDTTNTGELFF
DNA: TGCGCCAGCAGCTTGGACACCACGAACACCGGGGAGCTGTTTTTT
V: TRBV5-1
size: -
D: -
J: TRBJ2-2

CDR3: CASSRLRQETQYF
DNA: TGTGCCAGCAGCCGCTTGCGTCAAGAGACCCAGTACTTC
V: TRBV7-2
size: many
D: -
J: TRBJ2-5

CDR3: CASSPPGGGKSNEQFF
DNA: TGTGCCAGCTCACCACCGGGCGGGGGAAAAAGCAATGAGCAGTTCTTC
V: TRBV18
size: -
D: TRBD2
J: TRBJ2-1

CDR3: CASSFEGNTEAFF
DNA: TGTGCCAGCAGCTTCGAGGGCAACACTGAAGCTTTCTTT
V: TRBV7-9
size: many
D: -
J: TRBJ1-1

CDR3: CASSPWDRARGAFF
DNA: TGTGCCAGTAGTCCCTGGGACAGGGCGCGAGGAGCTTTCTTT
V: TRBV19
size: few
D: TRBD1
J: TRBJ1-1

CDR3: CASSESSGLGSNTEAFF
DNA: TGTGCCAGCAGCGAATCTAGCGGGCTGGGGAGTAACACTGAAGCTTTCTTT
V: TRBV9
size: many
D: -
J: TRBJ1-1

CDR3: CASSEARQSNSPLHF
DNA: TGTGCCAGCAGTGAAGCGCGACAGAGTAATTCACCCCTCCACTTT
V: TRBV2
size: once
D: -
J: TRBJ1-6

CDR3: CASSIDPSGLYRSEQYF
DNA: TGTGCCAGTAGTATAGACCCTAGCGGCTTATACCGGAGTGAGCAGTACTTC
V: TRBV19
size: many
D: TRBD2
J: TRBJ2-7

CDR3: CASSFYSETQYF
DNA: TGTGCCAGCAGCTTCTACAGCGAGACCCAGTACTTC
V: TRBV7-9
size: many
D: -
J: TRBJ2-5

CDR3: CASSLGDGLHRAQHF
DNA: TGTGCCAGCAGCCTAGGGGACGGCCTCCACAGGGCCCAGCATTTT
V: TRBV7-2
size: many
D: -
J: TRBJ1-5

CDR3: CASSGVGPNSPPAIANSSYNEQFF
DNA: TGTGCCAGCAGTGGGGTAGGGCCAAATTCTCCACCAGCTATAGCCAATAGCTCCTACAATGAGCAGTTCTTC
V: TRBV28
size: many
D: -
J: TRBJ2-1

CDR3: CASTPGVAETQYF
DNA: TGTGCCAGCACCCCGGGGGTTGCGGAGACCCAGTACTTC
V: TRBV6-6
size: many
D: -
J: TRBJ2-5

CDR3: CASSFGGGLYEQYF
DNA: TGTGCCAGCAGTTTTGGCGGGGGACTCTACGAGCAGTACTTC
V: TRBV27
size: many
D: TRBD2
J: TRBJ2-7

CDR3: CASGSGLAVYNEQFF
DNA: TGTGCTAGTGGTTCCGGACTAGCGGTTTACAATGAGCAGTTCTTC
V: TRBV12-5
size: many
D: TRBD2
J: TRBJ2-1

CDR3: CASNPRGQKSTDTQYF
DNA: TGTGCCAGCAACCCCCGGGGACAGAAAAGCACAGATACGCAGTATTTT
V: TRBV28
size: many
D: TRBD1
J: TRBJ2-3

CDR3: CASGSDSYNEQFF
DNA: TGTGCCAGCGGCAGCGATTCCTACAATGAGCAGTTCTTC
V: TRBV28
size: many
D: -
J: TRBJ2-1

CDR3: CASSYWGDGTNEQFF
DNA: TGTGCCAGCAGTTACTGGGGGGACGGAACTAATGAGCAGTTCTTC
V: TRBV6-6
size: many
D: -
J: TRBJ2-1

CDR3: CSARGLGGGFGANVLTF
DNA: TGCAGTGCCAGGGGACTAGGGGGGGGATTTGGGGCCAACGTCCTGACTTTC
V: TRBV20-1
size: -
D: TRBD2
J: TRBJ2-6

CDR3: CSVDVALTGPPEAFF
DNA: TGCAGCGTTGATGTCGCTTTGACAGGGCCGCCTGAAGCTTTCTTT
V: TRBV29-1
size: -
D: TRBD1
J: TRBJ1-1

CDR3: CASRQTGNYGYTF
DNA: TGTGCCAGCAGACAAACAGGGAACTATGGCTACACCTTC
V: TRBV6-2/TRBV6-3
size: many
D: -
J: TRBJ1-2

CDR3: CATSSPGGLVTDTQYF
DNA: TGTGCCACCAGCAGTCCAGGGGGGTTAGTCACAGATACGCAGTATTTT
V: TRBV15
size: many
D: -
J: TRBJ2-3

CDR3: CSADSGTGESQPQHF
DNA: TGCAGTGCCGATTCCGGGACAGGGGAAAGCCAGCCCCAGCATTTT
V: TRBV20-1
size: many
D: TRBD1
J: TRBJ1-5

CDR3: CASSLLASSYNEQFF
DNA: TGTGCCAGCAGTTTACTAGCGAGCTCCTACAATGAGCAGTTCTTC
V: TRBV25-1
size: -
D: TRBD2
J: TRBJ2-1

CDR3: CSGHSGGAYNEQFF
DNA: TGCAGTGGTCATAGCGGGGGGGCCTACAATGAGCAGTTCTTC
V: TRBV20-1
size: -
D: TRBD2
J: TRBJ2-1

CDR3: CASSRWDRGTEAFF
DNA: TGCGCCAGCAGCCGGTGGGACAGGGGTACTGAAGCTTTCTTT
V: TRBV5-1
size: many
D: TRBD1
J: TRBJ1-1

CDR3: CSARGRQSNQPQHF
DNA: TGCAGTGCTAGAGGGCGGCAGTCCAATCAGCCCCAGCATTTT
V: TRBV20-1
size: few
D: -
J: TRBJ1-5

CDR3: CASRSYTEAFF
DNA: TGTGCCAGCAGATCCTACACAGAGGCTTTCTTT
V: TRBV12-3/TRBV12-4
size: many
D: -
J: TRBJ1-1

CDR3: CASSQIPGLAGGPTKNIQYF
DNA: TGTGCCAGCAGCCAGATACCGGGACTAGCGGGGGGGCCAACCAAAAACATTCAGTACTTC
V: TRBV3-1
size: -
D: TRBD2
J: TRBJ2-4

CDR3: CASSLSSLAKNIQYF
DNA: TGTGCCAGCAGTTTGTCCAGTCTAGCCAAAAACATTCAGTACTTC
V: TRBV12-3/TRBV12-4
size: many
D: -
J: TRBJ2-4

CDR3: CASSLPGYSNQPQHF
DNA: TGTGCCAGCAGCTTGCCCGGGTATAGCAATCAGCCCCAGCATTTT
V: TRBV5-8
size: many
D: -
J: TRBJ1-5

CDR3: CSAGGGAYSPLHF
DNA: TGCAGTGCCGGGGGGGGTGCGTATTCACCCCTCCACTTT
V: TRBV20-1
size: few
D: -
J: TRBJ1-6

CDR3: CASSFGTGAKETQYF
DNA: TGTGCCAGCAGCTTCGGGACAGGGGCGAAGGAGACCCAGTACTTC
V: TRBV7-9
size: -
D: TRBD1
J: TRBJ2-5

CDR3: CASSQPGPTGELFF
DNA: TGCGCCAGCAGCCAACCGGGACCCACCGGGGAGCTGTTTTTT
V: TRBV4-1
size: many
D: -
J: TRBJ2-2

CDR3: CASSTDRGLRGYTF
DNA: TGTGCCAGCAGTACCGACAGGGGGCTAAGAGGCTACACCTTC
V: TRBV12-3/TRBV12-4
size: many
D: TRBD1
J: TRBJ1-2

CDR3: CSVGTGDAYNEQFF
DNA: TGCAGCGTGGGAACAGGGGACGCATACAATGAGCAGTTCTTC
V: TRBV29-1
size: -
D: TRBD1
J: TRBJ2-1

CDR3: CASSYSAGANTEAFF
DNA: TGTGCCAGCAGTTACTCGGCAGGGGCAAACACTGAAGCTTTCTTT
V: TRBV6-5
size: many
D: -
J: TRBJ1-1

CDR3: CATSGVGRGQIGDNEQFF
DNA: TGTGCCACCAGTGGAGTCGGCAGGGGACAAATAGGAGACAATGAGCAGTTCTTC
V: TRBV24-1
size: -
D: -
J: TRBJ2-1

CDR3: CASTLDGQIYGYTF
DNA: TGTGCCAGCACCTTAGATGGACAGATCTATGGCTACACCTTC
V: TRBV7-9
size: many
D: -
J: TRBJ1-2

CDR3: CSVGNRAGANVLTF
DNA: TGCAGCGTCGGGAACAGGGCTGGGGCCAACGTCCTGACTTTC
V: TRBV29-1
size: -
D: -
J: TRBJ2-6

CDR3: CASRSPVEAFF
DNA: TGTGCCAGCAGGAGCCCAGTCGAAGCTTTCTTT
V: TRBV6-6
size: -
D: -
J: TRBJ1-1

CDR3: CASSRDRLAENYNEQFF
DNA: TGTGCCAGCAGCCGCGACAGACTAGCGGAAAATTACAATGAGCAGTTCTTC
V: TRBV6-2/TRBV6-3
size: many
D: TRBD2
J: TRBJ2-1

CDR3: CSARLAGSSYEQYF
DNA: TGCAGTGCTCGACTAGCGGGGAGCTCCTACGAGCAGTACTTC
V: TRBV20-1
size: -
D: TRBD2
J: TRBJ2-7

CDR3: CSARDWTENTEAFF
DNA: TGCAGTGCTAGAGATTGGACGGAGAACACTGAAGCTTTCTTT
V: TRBV20-1
size: few
D: -
J: TRBJ1-1

CDR3: CSVDSSDDYEQYF
DNA: TGCAGCGTTGATAGTAGCGACGACTACGAGCAGTACTTC
V: TRBV29-1
size: -
D: -
J: TRBJ2-7

CDR3: CASSDPDRGDRTEAFF
DNA: TGTGCCAGCAGTGACCCGGACAGGGGAGATCGAACTGAAGCTTTCTTT
V: TRBV2
size: many
D: TRBD1
J: TRBJ1-1